The 15 T cell receptor beta chains in this list originate from one sample, sequenced in a study of blood T cell repertoires in COVID-19. Assay used: immunoSEQ multiplex PCR; TCRdb lists only in-frame clones, some missing. This sample has approximately 150,000 clones; 80% occur once, and the top ten carry 3.5% to 4%. The sequencing sample was made of peripheral blood. These receptors originate from a man in his 70s who had recovered from COVID-19.

This clone appeared a single time. This rearrangement joins TRBV9 to TRBJ1-3; the D gene is possibly TRBD1 (5 bases). Germline-derived CDR1 and CDR2 are SGDLS and YYNGEE. With 2 bases removed from V and 4 bases from J, the gap between germline ends came to 13 bases. The CDR3 extends over 15 amino acids. This CDR3 is CASSVEPRQGNTIYF. DNA of the CDR3: TGTGCCAGCAGCGTGGAGCCCCGACAGGGAAACACCATATATTTT. Full variable domain (missing parts from reference TRBV9 and TRBJ1-3): DSGVTQTPKHLITATGQRVTLRCSPRSGDLSVYWYQQSLDQGLQFLIQYYNGEERAKGNILERFSAQQFPDLHSELNLSSLELGDSALYFCASSVEPRQGNTIYFGEGSWLTVV.

V gene TRBV18 combines with J gene TRBJ2-1, with D perhaps TRBD2 (5 bases). Trimming removed 1 base at V and 0 bases at J, with 13 bases between. In germline, CDR1 is KGHSH, CDR2 LQKENI. CDR3 size: 17 residues. CDR3 sequence: CASSPQAFGGSYNEQFF. In DNA form, the CDR3 reads TGTGCCAGCTCACCACAGGCGTTCGGAGGCTCCTACAATGAGCAGTTCTTC.

This chain links TRBV6-5 with TRBJ1-4, with 7 bases that match TRBD1. Germline-derived CDR1 and CDR2 are MNHEY and SVGAGI. V lost 5 bases and J lost 5; bases outside the gene matches: 8. CDR3 length equals 15 residues. In DNA, the CDR3 is TGTGCCAGCAGTACTGGACAGGTTATGAATGAAAAACTGTTTTTT. Protein: CASSTGQVMNEKLFF.

The V gene is TRBV24-1, the J gene TRBJ2-7; 8 bases align to TRBD2. This CDR3 comprises 18 residues. V shed 1 base and J 4 bases; nucleotides not matched to a gene: 14. CDR1 is KGHDR, CDR2 SFDVKD, per germline. CDR3 loop: CATSDLVRGAGGRYEQYF. The CDR3 bases are TGTGCCACCAGTGATTTAGTGCGGGGGGCGGGAGGTCGGTACGAGCAGTACTTC.

V and J are TRBV11-2 and TRBJ2-3; TRBD2 is a possible D gene (5 bases). Trimming removed 5 bases at V and 0 bases at J, with 9 bases between. Germline values: CDR1 SGHAT, CDR2 FQNNGV. The CDR3 has 14 amino acids. CDR3 sequence (DNA): TGTGCCAGCAGCGCGTGGGAGAGCACAGATACGCAGTATTTT. Translation gives CASSAWESTDTQYF.

This clone was observed a few times. The rearrangement links TRBV7-2 to TRBJ2-7, with 7 bases fitting TRBD2. CDR1 is SGHTA, CDR2 FQGNSA, per germline. This CDR3 spans 15 amino acids. V dropped 3 bases and J dropped 6; count of bases not matched to a gene: 11. CDR3 region: CASSLAGRQGSEQYF. In DNA, the CDR3 is TGTGCCAGCAGCTTGGCCGGGAGGCAGGGATCCGAGCAGTACTTC.

The chain has TRBV7-6 and TRBJ2-1; 7 bases are a match to TRBD2. The germline CDR1 and CDR2 sequences are SGHVS and FNYEAQ. CDR3 length equals 16 residues. The V and J ends lost 1 base and 0 bases, in that order; junction bases with no gene match: 3. CDR3 region: CASSLERGSSYNEQFF. Here the CDR3 DNA reads TGTGCCAGCAGCTTAGAGCGGGGAAGCTCCTACAATGAGCAGTTCTTC.

The CDR3 DNA reads TGTGCCAGCAGCTTTGGCGAAGGACTAGCGGGAGAGGAGACCCAGTACTTC. This gives the protein CASSFGEGLAGEETQYF. This chain joins TRBV9 and TRBJ2-5, with TRBD2 matching 13 bases. Germline V lookup: CDR1 SGDLS, CDR2 YYNGEE. V lost 4 bases and J lost 5; bases outside the gene matches: 11. The CDR3 contains 17 residues.

The genes are TRBV2 and TRBJ2-2, with 10 bases lining up with TRBD2. J lost 4 bases, V lost 6 bases, and 14 bases had no gene match. The CDR3 sequence is 18 residues long. The germline CDR1 and CDR2 sequences are SNHLY and FYNNEI. The chain's CDR3 is CASRPGLAFSRSTGELFF. The CDR3 nucleotides read TGTGCCAGCAGACCGGGACTAGCGTTCTCGAGGAGCACCGGGGAGCTGTTTTTT.

The chain employs TRBV12-5 and TRBJ2-5; 7 bases are shared with TRBD1. CDR1 and CDR2 from the germline V gene are LGHNT and FRNRAP. Germline trimming cut 5 bases from V and 5 bases from J; bases unmatched to any gene: 11. CDR3 length equals 15 residues. The chain's CDR3 is CASGRTGALGETQYF. The CDR3 nucleotides read TGTGCTAGTGGTCGGACAGGCGCACTAGGGGAGACCCAGTACTTC. Filled out from reference TRBV12-5 and TRBJ2-5, the complete variable domain reads DARVTQTPRHKVTEMGQEVTMRCQPILGHNTVFWYRQTMMQGLELLAYFRNRAPLDDSGMPKDRFSAEMPDATLATLKIQPSEPRDSAVYFCASGRTGALGETQYFGPGTRLLVL.

The chain combines TRBV15 with TRBJ2-1; D uncertain. Trimming took 3 bases from V and 4 from J, leaving 22 bases between them. CDR1 and CDR2 (germline): LNHNV, YYDKDF (reference sequence). This CDR3 spans 18 amino acids. The CDR3 bases are TGTGCCACCAGCAGTGGTAACGAGGCCTTAGGTCAATACAATGAGCAGTTCTTC. Translating it yields CATSSGNEALGQYNEQFF.

This sequence joins TRBV5-1 and TRBJ2-7; possible D gene TRBD2, 6 bases. Per germline, CDR1 SGHRS and CDR2 YFSETQ. Trimming shortened V by 7 bases and J by 5 bases, and 19 bases separated the two germline ends. This CDR3 is 14 amino acids long. Here the CDR3 DNA reads TGCGCCAGCGCCAGGCAGGGACTGATTAACGAGCAGTACTTC. Protein sequence: CASARQGLINEQYF.

This clone was picked up one time. This rearrangement joins TRBV9 to TRBJ1-1; D gene ambiguous. With 0 bases removed from V and 6 bases from J, the gap between germline ends came to 9 bases. The germline CDR1 and CDR2 sequences are SGDLS and YYNGEE. This CDR3 has 13 residues. CDR3 bases: TGTGCCAGCAGCGTAGGTGGGAGGGCTGAAGCTTTCTTT. Protein: CASSVGGRAEAFF.

The chain recombines TRBV18 with TRBJ2-7; D may be TRBD2 (6 bases). CDR1 and CDR2 from the germline V gene are KGHSH and LQKENI. The germline V and J ends were trimmed by 3 bases and 1 base, with 10 bases remaining between them. The CDR3 extends over 14 amino acids. The CDR3 here is CASSPFSGSYEQYF. The CDR3 nucleotides read TGTGCCAGCTCACCTTTCAGCGGGTCCTACGAGCAGTACTTC.

The rearrangement uses TRBV7-8 and TRBJ2-1, with 7 bases aligning to TRBD2. V was clipped by 1 base and J by 5 bases; unmatched bases: 2. This CDR3 is 14 amino acids long. Germline V gives CDR1 SGHVS, CDR2 FQNEAQ. CDR3 bases: TGTGCCAGCAGCTTAGGGCTAGCGGACAATGAGCAGTTCTTC. Encoded protein: CASSLGLADNEQFF.